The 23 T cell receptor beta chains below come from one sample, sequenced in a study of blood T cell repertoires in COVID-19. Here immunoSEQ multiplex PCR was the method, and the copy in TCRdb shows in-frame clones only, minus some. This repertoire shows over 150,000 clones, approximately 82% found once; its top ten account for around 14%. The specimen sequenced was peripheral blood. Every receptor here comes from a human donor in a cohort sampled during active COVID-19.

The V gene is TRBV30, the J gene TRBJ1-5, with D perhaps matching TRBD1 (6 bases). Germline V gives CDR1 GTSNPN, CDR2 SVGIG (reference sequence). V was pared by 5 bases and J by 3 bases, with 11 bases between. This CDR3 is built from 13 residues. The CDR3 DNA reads TGTGCCTGGGCCAGGGGCCCCAATCAGCCCCAGCATTTT. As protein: CAWARGPNQPQHF.

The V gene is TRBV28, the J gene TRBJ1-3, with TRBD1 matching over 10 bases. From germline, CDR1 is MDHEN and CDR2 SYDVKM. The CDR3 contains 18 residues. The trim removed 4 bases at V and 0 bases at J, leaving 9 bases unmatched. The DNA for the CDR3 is TGTGCCAGCAGTTCCGGGACAGGGGCATTATACTCTGGAAACACCATATATTTT. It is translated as CASSSGTGALYSGNTIYF.

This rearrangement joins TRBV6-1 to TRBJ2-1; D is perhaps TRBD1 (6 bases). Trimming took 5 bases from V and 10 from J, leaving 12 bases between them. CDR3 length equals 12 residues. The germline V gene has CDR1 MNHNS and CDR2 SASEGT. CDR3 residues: CASSPLRGEQFF. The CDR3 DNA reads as TGTGCCAGCAGTCCCCTGAGGGGGGAGCAGTTCTTC.

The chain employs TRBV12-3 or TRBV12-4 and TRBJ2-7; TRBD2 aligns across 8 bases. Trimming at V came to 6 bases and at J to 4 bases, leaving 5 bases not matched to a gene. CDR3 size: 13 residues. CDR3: CASRRAGVYEQYF. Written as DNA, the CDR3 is TGTGCCAGCAGGCGAGCGGGAGTGTACGAGCAGTACTTC.

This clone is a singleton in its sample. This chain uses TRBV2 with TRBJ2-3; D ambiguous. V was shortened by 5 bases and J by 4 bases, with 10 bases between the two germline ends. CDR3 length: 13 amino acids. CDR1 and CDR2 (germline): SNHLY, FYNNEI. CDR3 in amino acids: CASSQHGPDTQYF. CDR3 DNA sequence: TGTGCCAGCAGTCAGCATGGGCCAGATACGCAGTATTTT.

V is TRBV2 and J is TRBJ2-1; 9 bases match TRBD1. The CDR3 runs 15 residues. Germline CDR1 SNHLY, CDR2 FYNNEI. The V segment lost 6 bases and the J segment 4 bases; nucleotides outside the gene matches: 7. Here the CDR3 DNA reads TGTGCCAGCAGACTCGGACAGGGGCGGTACAATGAGCAGTTCTTC. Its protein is CASRLGQGRYNEQFF.

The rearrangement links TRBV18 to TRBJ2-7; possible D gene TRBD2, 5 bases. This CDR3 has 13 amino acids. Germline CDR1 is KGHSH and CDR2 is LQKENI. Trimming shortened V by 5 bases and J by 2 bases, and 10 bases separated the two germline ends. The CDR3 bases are TGTGCCAGCTCAGATGGACTCGCCTACGAGCAGTACTTC. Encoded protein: CASSDGLAYEQYF. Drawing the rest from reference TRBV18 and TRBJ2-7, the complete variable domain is NAGVMQNPRHLVRRRGQEARLRCSPMKGHSHVYWYRQLPEEGLKFMVYLQKENIIDESGMPKERFSAEFPKEGPSILRIQQVVRGDSAAYFCASSDGLAYEQYFGPGTRLTVT.

This chain's CDR3 is CASRQSGGGHGYTF. CDR3 nucleotides: TGTGCCAGCAGACAATCCGGGGGAGGACATGGCTACACCTTC. The chain uses TRBV6-5 and TRBJ1-2; possibly TRBD1 for D (5 bases). V dropped 6 bases and J dropped 6 bases, with 17 bases sitting between them. This CDR3 contains 14 residues. Germline V CDR1 and CDR2: MNHEY, SVGAGI.

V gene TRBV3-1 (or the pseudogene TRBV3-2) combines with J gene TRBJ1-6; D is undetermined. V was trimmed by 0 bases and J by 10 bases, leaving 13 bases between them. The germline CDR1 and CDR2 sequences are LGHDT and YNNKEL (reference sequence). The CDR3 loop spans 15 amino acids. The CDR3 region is CASSQDPARYSPLHF. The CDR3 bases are TGTGCCAGCAGCCAAGATCCTGCCAGGTACTCACCCCTCCACTTT.

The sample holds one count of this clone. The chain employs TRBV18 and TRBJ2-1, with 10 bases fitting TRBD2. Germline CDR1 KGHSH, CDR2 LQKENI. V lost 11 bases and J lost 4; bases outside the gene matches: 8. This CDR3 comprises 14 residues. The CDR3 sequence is CAGKREGRYNEQFF. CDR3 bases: TGTGCCGGAAAGCGGGAGGGCCGGTACAATGAGCAGTTCTTC.

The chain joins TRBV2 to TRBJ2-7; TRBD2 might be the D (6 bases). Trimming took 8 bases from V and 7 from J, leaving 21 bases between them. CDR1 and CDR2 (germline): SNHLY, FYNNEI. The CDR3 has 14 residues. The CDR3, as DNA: TGTGCCAGCGCCTCCGGGACTCATCTACGAGAGCAGTACTTC. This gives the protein CASASGTHLREQYF.

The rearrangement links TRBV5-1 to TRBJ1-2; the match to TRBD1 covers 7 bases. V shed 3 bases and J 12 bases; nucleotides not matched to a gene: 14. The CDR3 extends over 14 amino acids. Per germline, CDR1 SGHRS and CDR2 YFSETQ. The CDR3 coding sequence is TGCGCCAGCAGCTCTGGTCAGGGGGGTGCGTCAGACACCTTC. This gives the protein CASSSGQGGASDTF.

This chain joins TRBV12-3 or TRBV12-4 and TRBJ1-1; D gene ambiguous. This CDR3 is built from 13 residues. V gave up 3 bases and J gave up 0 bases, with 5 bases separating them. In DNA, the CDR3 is TGTGCCAGCAGTTTCCAGTTGAACACTGAAGCTTTCTTT. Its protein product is CASSFQLNTEAFF.

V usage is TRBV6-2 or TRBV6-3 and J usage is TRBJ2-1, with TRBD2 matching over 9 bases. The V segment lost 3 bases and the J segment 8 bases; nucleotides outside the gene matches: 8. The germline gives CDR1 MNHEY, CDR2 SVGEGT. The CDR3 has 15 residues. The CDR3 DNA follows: TGTGCCAGCAGTTATCGTGCTAGCGGGATGGATGAGCAGTTCTTC. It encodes CASSYRASGMDEQFF.

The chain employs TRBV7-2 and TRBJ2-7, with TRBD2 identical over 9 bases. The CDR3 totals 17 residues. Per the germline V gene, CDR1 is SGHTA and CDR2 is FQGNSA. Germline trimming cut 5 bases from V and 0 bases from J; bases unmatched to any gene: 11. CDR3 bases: TGTGCCAGCAGCCCTTGGATAGCGGGAGCGAACTCCTACGAGCAGTACTTC. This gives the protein CASSPWIAGANSYEQYF.

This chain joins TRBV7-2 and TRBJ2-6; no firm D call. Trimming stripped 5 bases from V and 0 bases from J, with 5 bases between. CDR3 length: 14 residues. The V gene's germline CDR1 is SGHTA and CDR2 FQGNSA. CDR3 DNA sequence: TGTGCCAGCAGCGGCTCCTCTGGGGCCAACGTCCTGACTTTC. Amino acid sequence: CASSGSSGANVLTF.

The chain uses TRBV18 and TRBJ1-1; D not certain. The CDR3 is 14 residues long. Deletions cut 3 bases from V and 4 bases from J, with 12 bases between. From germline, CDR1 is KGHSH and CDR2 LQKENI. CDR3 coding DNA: TGTGCCAGCTCACCGATACAGCAATTCACTGAAGCTTTCTTT. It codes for CASSPIQQFTEAFF. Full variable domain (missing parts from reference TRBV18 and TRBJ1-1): NAGVMQNPRHLVRRRGQEARLRCSPMKGHSHVYWYRQLPEEGLKFMVYLQKENIIDESGMPKERFSAEFPKEGPSILRIQQVVRGDSAAYFCASSPIQQFTEAFFGQGTRLTVV.

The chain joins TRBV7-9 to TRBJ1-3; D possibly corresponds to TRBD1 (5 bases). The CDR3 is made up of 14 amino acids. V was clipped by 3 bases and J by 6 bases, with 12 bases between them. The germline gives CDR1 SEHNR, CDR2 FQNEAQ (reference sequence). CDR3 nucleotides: TGTGCCAGCAGCTTCATAGGGGCTGAAAACACCATATATTTT. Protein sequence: CASSFIGAENTIYF.

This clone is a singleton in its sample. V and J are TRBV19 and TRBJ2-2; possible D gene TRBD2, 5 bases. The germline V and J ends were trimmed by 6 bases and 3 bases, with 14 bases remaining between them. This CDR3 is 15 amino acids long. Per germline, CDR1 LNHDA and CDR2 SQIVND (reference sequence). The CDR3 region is CASRVGSLDTGELFF. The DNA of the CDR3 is TGTGCCAGTAGAGTGGGGAGCCTTGACACCGGGGAGCTGTTTTTT. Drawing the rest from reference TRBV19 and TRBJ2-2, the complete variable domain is DGGITQSPKYLFRKEGQNVTLSCEQNLNHDAMYWYRQDPGQGLRLIYYSQIVNDFQKGDIAEGYSVSREKKESFPLTVTSAQKNPTAFYLCASRVGSLDTGELFFGEGSRLTVL.

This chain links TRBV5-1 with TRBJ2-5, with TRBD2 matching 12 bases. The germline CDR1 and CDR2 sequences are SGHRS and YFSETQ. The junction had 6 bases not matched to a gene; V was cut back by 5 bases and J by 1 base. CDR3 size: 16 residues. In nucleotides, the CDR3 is TGCGCCAGCAGGCCCGGGACTAGCGGGTTCCAAGAGACCCAGTACTTC. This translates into CASRPGTSGFQETQYF. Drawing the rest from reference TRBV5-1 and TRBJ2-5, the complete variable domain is KAGVTQTPRYLIKTRGQQVTLSCSPISGHRSVSWYQQTPGQGLQFLFEYFSETQRNKGNFPGRFSGRQFSNSRSEMNVSTLELGDSALYLCASRPGTSGFQETQYFGPGTRLLVL.

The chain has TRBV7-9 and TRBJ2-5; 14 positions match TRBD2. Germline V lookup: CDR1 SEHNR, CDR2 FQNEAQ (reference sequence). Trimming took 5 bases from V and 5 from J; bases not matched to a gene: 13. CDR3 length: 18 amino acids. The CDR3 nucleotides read TGTGCCAGCAGCCAGGGAGGGACTAGCGGGAGCCCCTGGGAGACCCAGTACTTC. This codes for CASSQGGTSGSPWETQYF.

The CDR3 region is CASSLWGLQETQYF. In nucleotides, the CDR3 is TGTGCCAGCAGCTTGTGGGGGCTCCAAGAGACCCAGTACTTC. The chain carries TRBV13 and TRBJ2-5; TRBD1 is a possible D gene (6 bases). The CDR3 has 14 residues. V shed 3 bases and J shed 1 base, with 9 bases lying between them. Germline lookup yields CDR1 PRHDT and CDR2 FYEKMQ (reference sequence).

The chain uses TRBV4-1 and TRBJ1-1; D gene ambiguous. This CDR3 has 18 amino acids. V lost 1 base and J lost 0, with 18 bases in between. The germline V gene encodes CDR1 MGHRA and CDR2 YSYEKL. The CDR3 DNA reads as TGCGCCAGCAGCCAAGGTCGTGCACGTCAGAAAATGAACACTGAAGCTTTCTTT. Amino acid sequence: CASSQGRARQKMNTEAFF.